This entry features one TCR beta chain sequence. Its antigen is currently unknown. The protocol was immunoSEQ multiplex PCR, while the TCRdb copy is restricted to in-frame clones and leaves out a portion. The sample data list about 140,000 clones. Trimming took 0 bases from V and 4 from J; bases not matched to a gene: 0. From germline, CDR1 is ENHRY and CDR2 SYGVKD. The CDR3 is 14 residues long. The entry originates in a study of T cell responses to AZD1222 COVID-19 vaccine. Findings and limits, study-wide: Unmutated variant regions are reportedly targeted by nearly half of spike-specific TCRs. Of the AZD1222 recipients, only 5 to 7 were seropositive at baseline. Donors were largely white British and mainly female; clonal diversity was possibly underestimated. Spike-specific TCR breadth and depth went up after people got two AZD1222 doses.

Sequences were obtained from peripheral blood. This clonotype originated in an adult in good health. The chain couples TRBV10-3 to TRBJ1-1, with 9 bases matching TRBD1. Here the CDR3 DNA reads TGTGCCATCAGTGAGTCGGGACAGGGCACTGAAGCTTTCTTT. This gives the protein CAISESGQGTEAFF.